Each of the 17 T cell receptor beta chains below was sequenced from the same sample in a study of beta chain features in type 1 diabetes. The sequenced template was cDNA made from the entire isolated RNA. Using immunoSEQ multiplex PCR, the repertoire was profiled, and TCRdb retains in-frame clones only, with some absent. The sample lists around 500,000 clones, 10% to 12% occurring once. The sequenced sample was naive CD4+ T cells from blood. Source of these receptors: a woman aged 18-29 years in good health.

The table lists this clone with a few counts. The chain recombines TRBV2 with TRBJ2-3; no definite D call. This CDR3 spans 14 amino acids. V lost 7 bases and J lost 2, with 13 bases in between. Germline loops: CDR1 SNHLY, CDR2 FYNNEI. CDR3: CASNRHKTTDTQYF. For the CDR3, the DNA is TGTGCCAGCAATAGACACAAGACCACAGATACGCAGTATTTT.

The chain combines TRBV13 with TRBJ2-2; D is undetermined. Between the trimmed V and J ends, which lost 5 bases and 3 bases, there was a span of 16 bases. Germline V CDR1 and CDR2: PRHDT, FYEKMQ (reference sequence). This CDR3 spans 16 amino acids. In nucleotides, the CDR3 is TGTGCCAGCAGCAAAATCGGTACCCCGTACACCGGGGAGCTGTTTTTT. Amino acids: CASSKIGTPYTGELFF.

This clone was counted between two and nine times. The J gene is TRBJ1-5, the V gene TRBV7-2; D unresolved. CDR3 size: 15 residues. Germline CDR1 SGHTA, CDR2 FQGNSA. Trimming pared 1 base from V and 0 bases from J, leaving 7 bases between. In nucleotides, the CDR3 is TGTGCCAGCAGCTTAGGACACCTTAGCAATCAGCCCCAGCATTTT. Residues: CASSLGHLSNQPQHF.

The chain combines TRBV4-3 with TRBJ1-6; D is possibly TRBD1 (6 bases). This CDR3 is 15 amino acids long. V shed 4 bases and J shed 10 bases, with 17 bases lying between them. In germline, CDR1 is LGHNA, CDR2 YSLEER. CDR3 nucleotides: TGCGCCAGCAGCCGAACAGGGTTCAAAGAATCACCCCTCCACTTT. Protein sequence: CASSRTGFKESPLHF.

Only a few counts were recorded for this clone. V usage is TRBV6-5 and J usage is TRBJ2-3; D possibly corresponds to TRBD1 (6 bases). The CDR3 is 15 amino acids. The V end was cut by 7 bases, the J end by 1 base, with 15 bases between. Germline CDR1 is MNHEY and CDR2 is SVGAGI. CDR3 amino acids: CASNKQGFRTDTQYF. The CDR3 coding sequence is TGTGCCAGCAACAAACAGGGTTTCCGCACAGATACGCAGTATTTT.

This clone has just a few counts. The rearrangement links TRBV29-1 to TRBJ2-7; no firm D call. This CDR3 spans 16 amino acids. CDR1 SQVTM and CDR2 ANQGSEA come from the germline V gene. V lost 5 bases and J lost 1, with 21 bases in between. This CDR3 is CSVSPYVVSGSYEQYV. The CDR3 DNA reads TGCAGCGTTTCCCCCTACGTGGTATCTGGGTCCTACGAGCAGTACGTC.

This clone turned up a few times. The chain employs TRBV9 and TRBJ2-1; TRBD1 matches at 8 bases. Germline V gene lookup returns CDR1 SGDLS and CDR2 YYNGEE. V dropped 3 bases and J dropped 5; count of bases not matched to a gene: 13. The CDR3 has 17 amino acids. The CDR3 sequence: CASSAELRDRLHNEQFF. In DNA form, the CDR3 reads TGTGCCAGCAGCGCTGAACTCCGGGACAGGCTCCACAATGAGCAGTTCTTC.

In regard to this clone: Other DNA sequences in the sample encode the same CDR3. This chain connects TRBV18 to TRBJ2-5, with D perhaps given as TRBD1 or TRBD2 (6 bases each). Germline loops: CDR1 KGHSH, CDR2 LQKENI. The CDR3 sequence is 15 residues long. Trimming stripped 0 bases from V and 5 bases from J, with 13 bases between. CDR3 nucleotides: TGTGCCAGCTCACCACCATCACAGGGAGGCGAGACCCAGTACTTC. Amino acid sequence: CASSPPSQGGETQYF.

The rearrangement uses TRBV4-1 and TRBJ1-2, with D uncertain. Germline assignment: CDR1 MGHRA and CDR2 YSYEKL. The CDR3 totals 14 residues. V shed 2 bases and J shed 4 bases, with 11 bases lying between them. CDR3 protein: CASSQKGSSYGYTF. CDR3 coding DNA: TGCGCCAGCAGCCAAAAAGGGTCCTCCTATGGCTACACCTTC.

This chain connects TRBV5-6 to TRBJ2-3, with 7 bases fitting TRBD1. The CDR3 runs to 13 residues. J lost 7 bases, V lost 4 bases, and 6 bases had no gene match. The germline V gene has CDR1 SGHDT and CDR2 YYEEEE. The CDR3 loop is CASSRDRANTQYF. The CDR3 nucleotides are TGTGCCAGCAGCCGCGACAGGGCAAATACGCAGTATTTT.

A few counts support this clone. The chain employs TRBV5-1 and TRBJ2-7; 8 positions match TRBD1. Trimming cost V 4 bases and J 3 bases; bases outside gene matches: 12. The CDR3 is 16 residues long. Germline assignment: CDR1 SGHRS and CDR2 YFSETQ. The CDR3 is CASSPEHRGRYYEQYV. The CDR3 DNA sequence: TGCGCCAGCAGCCCCGAGCACAGGGGGAGATACTACGAGCAGTACGTC.

This clone appeared a few times. The V gene is TRBV4-1, the J gene TRBJ2-1, with D perhaps matching TRBD1 (5 bases). Germline CDR1 and CDR2: MGHRA and YSYEKL. V gave up 2 bases and J gave up 0 bases, with 17 bases separating them. This CDR3 spans 18 amino acids. This CDR3 reads CASSQNRRWGISYNEQFF. The CDR3 coding sequence is TGCGCCAGCAGCCAAAACAGACGGTGGGGCATCTCCTACAATGAGCAGTTCTTC.

This clone was found a few times. This chain connects TRBV5-4 to TRBJ2-1, with D maybe TRBD2 (6 bases). Looked up from germline, CDR1 is SGHNT and CDR2 is YYREEE (reference sequence). V shed 9 bases and J shed 5 bases, with 24 bases lying between them. The length of the CDR3 is 16 residues. CDR3 loop: CATRRNLGSLNNEQFF. The CDR3 nucleotides are TGTGCCACACGCCGGAACCTCGGGAGTTTGAACAATGAGCAGTTCTTC. The variable domain in full, completed from reference TRBV5-4 and TRBJ2-1, reads ETGVTQSPTHLIKTRGQQVTLRCSSQSGHNTVSWYQQALGQGPQFIFQYYREEENGRGNFPPRFSGLQFPNYSSELNVNALELDDSALYLCATRRNLGSLNNEQFFGPGTRLTVL.

This clone was counted between two and nine times. The CDR3 coding sequence is TGTGCCAGCAGCTTAGTAACTGGGTCGGAGACTGAAGCTTTCTTT. This encodes CASSLVTGSETEAFF. The genes are TRBV7-9 and TRBJ1-1; D remains unclear. The V end lost 1 base, the J end lost 5 bases, and 14 bases lay between the germline ends. There are 15 residues in the CDR3. In germline, CDR1 is SEHNR, CDR2 FQNEAQ (reference sequence).

In this sample, this clone turned up many times. This chain uses TRBV30 with TRBJ2-4; D is ambiguous. Deletions cut 3 bases from V and 0 bases from J, with 6 bases between. The CDR3 totals 13 residues. CDR1 GTSNPN and CDR2 SVGIG come from the germline V gene (reference sequence). The CDR3 bases are TGTGCCTGGAGGGCAGGAGCCAAAAACATTCAGTACTTC. This codes for CAWRAGAKNIQYF.

The genes are TRBV4-2 and TRBJ2-1; TRBD2 agrees at 8 bases. Germline V gene lookup returns CDR1 LGHNA and CDR2 YNFKEQ. This CDR3 contains 18 residues. J was trimmed by 0 bases and V by 4 bases; bases with no gene match: 11. CDR3 loop: CASSRVGVSGISYNEQFF. CDR3 nucleotide sequence: TGTGCCAGCAGCCGGGTCGGGGTTAGCGGGATCTCCTACAATGAGCAGTTCTTC.

This clone was seen a few times. The rearrangement joins TRBV25-1 to TRBJ2-7, with a weak D call TRBD1 (5 bases). This CDR3 contains 14 residues. V was shortened by 4 bases and J by 2 bases, with 12 bases between the two germline ends. Germline V CDR1 and CDR2: MGHDK, SYGVNS. Here the CDR3 DNA reads TGTGCCAGCAGTGCAAGCAGGGTCCCCTACGAGCAGTACGTC. This gives the protein CASSASRVPYEQYV.